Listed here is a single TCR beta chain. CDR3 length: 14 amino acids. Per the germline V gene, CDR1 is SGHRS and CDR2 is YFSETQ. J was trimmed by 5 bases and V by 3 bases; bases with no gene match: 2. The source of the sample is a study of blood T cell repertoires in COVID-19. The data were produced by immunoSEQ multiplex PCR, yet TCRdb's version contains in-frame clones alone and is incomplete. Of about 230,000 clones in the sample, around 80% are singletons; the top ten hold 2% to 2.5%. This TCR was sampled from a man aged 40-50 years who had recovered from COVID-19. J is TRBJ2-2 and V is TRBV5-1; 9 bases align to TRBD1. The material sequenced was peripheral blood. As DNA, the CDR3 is TGCGCCAGCAGCTATGGACAGGGGACCGGGGAGCTGTTTTTT. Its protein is CASSYGQGTGELFF.